This T cell receptor beta chain was identified in a study of blood T cell repertoires in COVID-19. TCRdb keeps only in-frame clones here, not all; method: immunoSEQ multiplex PCR. The repertoire has approximately 91,000 clones, roughly nine tenths of them found once; the top ten carry around 4.5%. V lost 5 bases, J lost 3 bases, and 17 bases lay in between. This CDR3 region has 16 residues. Germline assignment: CDR1 SEHNR and CDR2 FQNEAQ (reference sequence). This sequence originates from a man aged 65-85 years with acute or convalescent COVID-19. The rearrangement joins TRBV7-9 to TRBJ2-1; D is perhaps TRBD2 (5 bases). The sample taken for sequencing was peripheral blood. This CDR3 is CASSAYRTGDYNEQFF. The CDR3 DNA follows: TGTGCCAGCAGCGCTTACCGGACCGGGGACTACAATGAGCAGTTCTTC.